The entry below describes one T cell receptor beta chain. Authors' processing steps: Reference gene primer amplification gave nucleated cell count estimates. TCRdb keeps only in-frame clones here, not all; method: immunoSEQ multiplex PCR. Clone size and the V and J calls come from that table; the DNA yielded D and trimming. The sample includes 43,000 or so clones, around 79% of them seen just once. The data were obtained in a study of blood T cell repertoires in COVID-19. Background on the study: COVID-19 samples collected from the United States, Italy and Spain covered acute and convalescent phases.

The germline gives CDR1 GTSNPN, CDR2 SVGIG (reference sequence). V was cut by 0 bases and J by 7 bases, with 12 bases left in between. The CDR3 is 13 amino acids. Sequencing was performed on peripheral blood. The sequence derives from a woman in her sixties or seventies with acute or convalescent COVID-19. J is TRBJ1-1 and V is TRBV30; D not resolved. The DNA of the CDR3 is TGTGCCTGGAGTGTGGTGGTTTACAGTGAAGCTTTCTTT. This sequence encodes CAWSVVVYSEAFF. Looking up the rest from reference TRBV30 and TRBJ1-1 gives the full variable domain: SQTIHQWPATLVQPVGSPLSLECTVEGTSNPNLYWYRQAAGRGLQLLFYSVGIGQISSEVPQNLSASRPQDRQFILSSKKLLLSDSGFYLCAWSVVVYSEAFFGQGTRLTVV.